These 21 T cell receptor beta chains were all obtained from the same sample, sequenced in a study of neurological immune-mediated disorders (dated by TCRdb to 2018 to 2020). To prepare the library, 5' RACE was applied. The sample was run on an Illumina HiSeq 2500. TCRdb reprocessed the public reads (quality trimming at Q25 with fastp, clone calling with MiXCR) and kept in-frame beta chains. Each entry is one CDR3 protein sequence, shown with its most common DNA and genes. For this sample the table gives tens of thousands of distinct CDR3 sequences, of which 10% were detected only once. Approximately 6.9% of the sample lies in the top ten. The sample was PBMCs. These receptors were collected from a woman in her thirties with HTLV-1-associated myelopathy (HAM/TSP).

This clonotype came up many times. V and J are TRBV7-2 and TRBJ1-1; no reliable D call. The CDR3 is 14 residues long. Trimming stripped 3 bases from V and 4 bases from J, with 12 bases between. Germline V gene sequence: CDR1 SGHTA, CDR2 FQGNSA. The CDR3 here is CASSFHLQGTEAFF. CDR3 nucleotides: TGTGCCAGCAGCTTCCATTTACAAGGCACTGAAGCTTTCTTT. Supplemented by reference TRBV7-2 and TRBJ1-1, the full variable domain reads GAGVSQSPSNKVTEKGKDVELRCDPISGHTALYWYRQSLGQGLEFLIYFQGNSAPDKSGLPSDRFSAERTGGSVSTLTIQRTQQEDSAVYLCASSFHLQGTEAFFGQGTRLTVV.

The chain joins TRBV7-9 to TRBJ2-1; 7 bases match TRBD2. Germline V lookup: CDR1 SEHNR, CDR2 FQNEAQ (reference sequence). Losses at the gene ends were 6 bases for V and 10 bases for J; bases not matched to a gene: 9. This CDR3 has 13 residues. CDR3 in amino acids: CASSSTSRGEQFF. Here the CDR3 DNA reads TGTGCCAGCAGTTCGACTAGCCGAGGGGAGCAGTTCTTC. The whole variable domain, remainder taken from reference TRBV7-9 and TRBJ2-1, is DTGVSQNPRHKITKRGQNVTFRCDPISEHNRLYWYRQTLGQGPEFLTYFQNEAQLEKSRLLSDRFSAERPKGSFSTLEIQRTEQGDSAMYLCASSSTSRGEQFFGPGTRLTVL.

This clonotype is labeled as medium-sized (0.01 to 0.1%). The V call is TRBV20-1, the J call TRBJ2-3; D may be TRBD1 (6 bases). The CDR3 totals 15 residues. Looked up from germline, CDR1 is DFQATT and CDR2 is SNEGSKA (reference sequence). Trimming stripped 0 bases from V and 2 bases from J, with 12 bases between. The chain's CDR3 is CSAREAQGYTDTQYF. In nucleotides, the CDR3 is TGCAGTGCTAGAGAAGCACAGGGTTACACAGATACGCAGTATTTT.

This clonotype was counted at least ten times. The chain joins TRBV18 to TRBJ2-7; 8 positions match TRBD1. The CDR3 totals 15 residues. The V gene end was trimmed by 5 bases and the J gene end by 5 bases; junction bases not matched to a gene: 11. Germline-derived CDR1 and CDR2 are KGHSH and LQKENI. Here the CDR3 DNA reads TGTGCCAGCTCAGTGACAGGGGTCTTCGATCACGAGCAGTACTTC. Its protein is CASSVTGVFDHEQYF.

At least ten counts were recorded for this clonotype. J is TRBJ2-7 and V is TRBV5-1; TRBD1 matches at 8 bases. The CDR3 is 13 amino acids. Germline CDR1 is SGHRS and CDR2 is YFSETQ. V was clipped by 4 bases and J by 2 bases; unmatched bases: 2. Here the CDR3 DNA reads TGCGCCAGCAGCATGGACAGGGCCTACGAGCAGTACTTC. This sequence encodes CASSMDRAYEQYF.

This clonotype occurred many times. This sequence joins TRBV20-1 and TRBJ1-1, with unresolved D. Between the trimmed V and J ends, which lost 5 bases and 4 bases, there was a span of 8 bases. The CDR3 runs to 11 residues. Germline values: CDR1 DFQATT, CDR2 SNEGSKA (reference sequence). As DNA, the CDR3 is TGCAGTGCTGACTATTCCACTGAAGCTTTCTTT. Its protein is CSADYSTEAFF.

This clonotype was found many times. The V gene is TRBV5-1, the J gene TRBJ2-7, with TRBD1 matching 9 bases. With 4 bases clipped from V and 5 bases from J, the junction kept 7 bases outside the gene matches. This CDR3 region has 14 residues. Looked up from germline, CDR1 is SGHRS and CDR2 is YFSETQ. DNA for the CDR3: TGCGCCAGCAGCCTCCCCGGGACAGGGAACGAGCAGTACTTC. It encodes CASSLPGTGNEQYF.

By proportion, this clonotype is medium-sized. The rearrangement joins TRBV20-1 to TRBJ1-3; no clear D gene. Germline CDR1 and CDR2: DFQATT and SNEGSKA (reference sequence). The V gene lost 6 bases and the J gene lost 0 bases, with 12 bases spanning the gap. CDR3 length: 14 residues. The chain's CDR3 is CSASPTDSGNTIYF. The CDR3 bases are TGCAGTGCCTCCCCAACAGACTCTGGAAACACCATATATTTT.

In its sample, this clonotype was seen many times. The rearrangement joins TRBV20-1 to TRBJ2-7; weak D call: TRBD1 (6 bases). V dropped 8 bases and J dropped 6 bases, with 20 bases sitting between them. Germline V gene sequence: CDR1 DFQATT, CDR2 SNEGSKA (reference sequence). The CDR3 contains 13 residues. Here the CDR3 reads CSSLGQGSVEQYF. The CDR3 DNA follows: TGCAGTAGTTTGGGGCAGGGGTCGGTCGAGCAGTACTTC.

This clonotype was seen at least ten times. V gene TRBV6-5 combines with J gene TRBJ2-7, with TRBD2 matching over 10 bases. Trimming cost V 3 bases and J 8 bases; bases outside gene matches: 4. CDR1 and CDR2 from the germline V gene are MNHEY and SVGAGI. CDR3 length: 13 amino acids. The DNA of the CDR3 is TGTGCCAGCAGTTATAGCGGGGGGATCAAGCAGTACTTC. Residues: CASSYSGGIKQYF.

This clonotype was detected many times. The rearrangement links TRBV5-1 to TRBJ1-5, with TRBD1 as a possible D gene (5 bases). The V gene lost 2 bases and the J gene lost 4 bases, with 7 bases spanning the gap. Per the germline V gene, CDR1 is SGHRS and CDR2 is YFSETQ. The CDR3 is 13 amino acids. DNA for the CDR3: TGCGCCAGCAGCTTCGGGGGGAATCAGCCCCAGCATTTT. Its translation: CASSFGGNQPQHF.

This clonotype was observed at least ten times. CDR3 amino acids: CASTNDRGNQPQHF. The CDR3 DNA reads as TGTGCCAGTACGAATGACAGGGGCAATCAGCCCCAGCATTTT. The V and J genes are TRBV19 and TRBJ1-5; 7 bases map to TRBD1. Germline CDR1 reads LNHDA; CDR2 reads SQIVND (reference sequence). J was trimmed by 2 bases and V by 7 bases; bases with no gene match: 5. The CDR3 length is 14 residues.

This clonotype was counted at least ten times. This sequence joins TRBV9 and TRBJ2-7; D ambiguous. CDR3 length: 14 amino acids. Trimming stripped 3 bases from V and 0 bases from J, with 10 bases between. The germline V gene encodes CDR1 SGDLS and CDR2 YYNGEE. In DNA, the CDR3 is TGTGCCAGCAGCGCTGACGGCAGCTCCTACGAGCAGTACTTC. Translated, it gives CASSADGSSYEQYF.

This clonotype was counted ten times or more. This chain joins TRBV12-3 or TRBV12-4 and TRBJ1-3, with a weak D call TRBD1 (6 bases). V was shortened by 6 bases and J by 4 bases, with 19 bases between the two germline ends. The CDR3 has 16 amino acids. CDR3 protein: CASSSGPTGSGNTIYF. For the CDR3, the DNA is TGTGCCAGCAGCTCGGGCCCTACAGGGTCCGGAAACACCATATATTTT.

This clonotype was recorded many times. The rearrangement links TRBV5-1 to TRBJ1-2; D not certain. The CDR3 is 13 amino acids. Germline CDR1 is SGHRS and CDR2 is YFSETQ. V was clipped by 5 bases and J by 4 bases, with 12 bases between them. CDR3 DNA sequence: TGCGCCAGCAGACCGAGTGGGATCTATGGCTACACCTTC. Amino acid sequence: CASRPSGIYGYTF.

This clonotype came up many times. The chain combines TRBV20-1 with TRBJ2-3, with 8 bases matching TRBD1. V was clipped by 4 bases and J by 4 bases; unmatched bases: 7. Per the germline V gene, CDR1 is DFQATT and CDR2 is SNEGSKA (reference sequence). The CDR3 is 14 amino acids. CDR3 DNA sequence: TGCAGTGCTAAGGACCAGGGGGCCGCAGATACGCAGTATTTT. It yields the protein CSAKDQGAADTQYF.

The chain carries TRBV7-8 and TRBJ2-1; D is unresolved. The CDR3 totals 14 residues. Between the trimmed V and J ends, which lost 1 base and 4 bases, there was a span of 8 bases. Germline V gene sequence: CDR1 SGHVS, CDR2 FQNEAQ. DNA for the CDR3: TGTGCCAGCAGCTTAGTTCCCAGTTACAATGAGCAGTTCTTC. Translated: CASSLVPSYNEQFF.

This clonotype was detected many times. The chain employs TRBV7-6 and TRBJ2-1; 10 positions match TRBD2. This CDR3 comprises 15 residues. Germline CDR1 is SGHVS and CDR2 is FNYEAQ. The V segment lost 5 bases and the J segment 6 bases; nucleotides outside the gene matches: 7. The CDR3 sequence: CASSQAAGGRNEQFF. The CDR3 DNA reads TGTGCCAGCAGCCAGGCAGCGGGGGGGCGCAATGAGCAGTTCTTC.

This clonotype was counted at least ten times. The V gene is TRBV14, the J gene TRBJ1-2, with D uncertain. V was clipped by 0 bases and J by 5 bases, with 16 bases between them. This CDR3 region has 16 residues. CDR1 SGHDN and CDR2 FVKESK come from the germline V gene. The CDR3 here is CASSQDTFERFYGYTF. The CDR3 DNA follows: TGTGCCAGCAGCCAAGATACTTTTGAGAGGTTTTATGGCTACACCTTC.

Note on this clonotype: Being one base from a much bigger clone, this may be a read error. Written as DNA, the CDR3 is TGTGCCACCAGGTTAACAGGGACACACTACAATGAGCAGTTCTTC. Residues: CATRLTGTHYNEQFF. The chain couples TRBV24-1 to TRBJ2-1, with D maybe TRBD1 (6 bases). Germline CDR1 reads KGHDR; CDR2 reads SFDVKD. The CDR3 is made up of 15 amino acids. Trimming pared 7 bases from V and 3 bases from J, leaving 15 bases between.

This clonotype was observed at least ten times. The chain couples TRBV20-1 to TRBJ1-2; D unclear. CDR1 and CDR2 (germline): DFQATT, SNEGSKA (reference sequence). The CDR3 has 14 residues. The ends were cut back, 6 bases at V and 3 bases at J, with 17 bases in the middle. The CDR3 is CSASRREGDYGYTF. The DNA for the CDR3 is TGCAGTGCCTCAAGGCGGGAGGGAGACTATGGCTACACCTTC.